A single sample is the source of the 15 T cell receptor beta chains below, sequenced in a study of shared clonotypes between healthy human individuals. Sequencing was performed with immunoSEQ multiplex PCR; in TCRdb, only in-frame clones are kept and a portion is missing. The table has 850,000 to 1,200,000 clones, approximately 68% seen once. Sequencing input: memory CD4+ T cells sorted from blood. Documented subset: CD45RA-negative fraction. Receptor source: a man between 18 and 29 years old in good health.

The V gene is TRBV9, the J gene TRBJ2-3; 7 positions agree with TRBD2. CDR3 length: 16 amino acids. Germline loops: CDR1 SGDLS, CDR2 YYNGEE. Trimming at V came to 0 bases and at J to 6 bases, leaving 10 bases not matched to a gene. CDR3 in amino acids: CASSVAPSGIADTQYF. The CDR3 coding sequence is TGTGCCAGCAGCGTAGCACCGAGCGGGATAGCGGATACGCAGTATTTT. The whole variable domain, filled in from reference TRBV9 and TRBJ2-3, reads DSGVTQTPKHLITATGQRVTLRCSPRSGDLSVYWYQQSLDQGLQFLIQYYNGEERAKGNILERFSAQQFPDLHSELNLSSLELGDSALYFCASSVAPSGIADTQYFGPGTRLTVL.

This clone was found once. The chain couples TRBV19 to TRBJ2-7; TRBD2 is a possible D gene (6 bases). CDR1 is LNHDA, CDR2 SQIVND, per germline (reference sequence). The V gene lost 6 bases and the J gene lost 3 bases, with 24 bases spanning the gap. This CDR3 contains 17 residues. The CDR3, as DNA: TGTGCCAGTAGGAGCGGCTCAATATCCGCCGGGGGCTACGAGCAGTACTTC. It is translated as CASRSGSISAGGYEQYF.

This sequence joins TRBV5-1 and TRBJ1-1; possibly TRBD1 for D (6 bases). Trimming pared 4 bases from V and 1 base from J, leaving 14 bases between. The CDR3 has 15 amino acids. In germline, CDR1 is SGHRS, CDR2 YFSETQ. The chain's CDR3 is CASSATGRANTEAFF. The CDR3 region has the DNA TGCGCCAGCAGCGCGACAGGTAGGGCGAACACTGAAGCTTTCTTT.

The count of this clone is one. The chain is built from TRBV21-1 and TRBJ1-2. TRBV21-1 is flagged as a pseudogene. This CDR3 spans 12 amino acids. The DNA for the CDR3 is TGTGCCAGCCCCGGGAGGCCCTATGGCTACACCTTC. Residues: CASPGRPYGYTF.

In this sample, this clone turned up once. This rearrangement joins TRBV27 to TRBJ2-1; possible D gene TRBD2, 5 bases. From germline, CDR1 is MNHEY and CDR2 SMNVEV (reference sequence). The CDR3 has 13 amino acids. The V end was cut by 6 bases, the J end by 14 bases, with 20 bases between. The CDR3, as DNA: TGTGCCAGCAGCGGCGGGTTATGGTCTAGGGAGTTCTTC. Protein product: CASSGGLWSREFF.

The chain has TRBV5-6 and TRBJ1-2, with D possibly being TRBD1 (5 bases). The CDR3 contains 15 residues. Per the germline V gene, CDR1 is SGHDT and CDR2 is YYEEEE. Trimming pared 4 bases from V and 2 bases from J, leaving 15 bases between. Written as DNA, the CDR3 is TGTGCCAGCAGCCCCCCCCGGCAGGGCAACTATGGCTACACCTTC. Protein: CASSPPRQGNYGYTF.

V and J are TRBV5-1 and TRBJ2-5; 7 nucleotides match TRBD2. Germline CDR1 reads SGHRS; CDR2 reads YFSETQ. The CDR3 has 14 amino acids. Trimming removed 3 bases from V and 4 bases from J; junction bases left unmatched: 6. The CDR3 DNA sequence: TGCGCCAGCAGCTGGGGGACTACCGGAGAGACCCAGTACTTC. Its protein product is CASSWGTTGETQYF.

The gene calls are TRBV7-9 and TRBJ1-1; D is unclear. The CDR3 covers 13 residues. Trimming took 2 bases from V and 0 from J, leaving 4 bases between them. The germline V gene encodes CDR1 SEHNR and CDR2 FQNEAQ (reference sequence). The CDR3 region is CASSLIMNTEAFF. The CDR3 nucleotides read TGTGCCAGCAGCTTAATCATGAACACTGAAGCTTTCTTT.

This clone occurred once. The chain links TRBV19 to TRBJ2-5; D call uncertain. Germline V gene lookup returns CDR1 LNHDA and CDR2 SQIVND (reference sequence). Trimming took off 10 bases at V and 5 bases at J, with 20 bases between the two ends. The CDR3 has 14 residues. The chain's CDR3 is CATSDGRPRETQYF. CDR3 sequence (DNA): TGTGCCACCTCGGACGGTAGACCTCGGGAGACCCAGTACTTC.

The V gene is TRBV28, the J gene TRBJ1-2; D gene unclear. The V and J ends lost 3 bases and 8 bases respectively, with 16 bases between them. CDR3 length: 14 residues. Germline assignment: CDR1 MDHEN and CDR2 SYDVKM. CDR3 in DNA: TGTGCCAGCAGTTTCTCCTCGTTTCAAGGAGGCTACACCTTC. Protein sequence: CASSFSSFQGGYTF.

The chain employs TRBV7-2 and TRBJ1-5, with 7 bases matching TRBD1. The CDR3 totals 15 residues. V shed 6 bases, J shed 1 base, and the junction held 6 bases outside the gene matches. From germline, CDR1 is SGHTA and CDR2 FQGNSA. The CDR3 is CASRSDRVSNQPQHF. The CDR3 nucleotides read TGTGCCAGCAGGTCTGACAGGGTCAGCAATCAGCCCCAGCATTTT.

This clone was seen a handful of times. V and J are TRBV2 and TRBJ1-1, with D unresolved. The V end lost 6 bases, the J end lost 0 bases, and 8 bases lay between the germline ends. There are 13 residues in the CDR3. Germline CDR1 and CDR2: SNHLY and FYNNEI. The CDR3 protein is CASRGNMNTEAFF. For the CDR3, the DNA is TGTGCCAGCAGGGGGAATATGAACACTGAAGCTTTCTTT. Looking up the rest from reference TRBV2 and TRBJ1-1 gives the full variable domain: EPEVTQTPSHQVTQMGQEVILRCVPISNHLYFYWYRQILGQKVEFLVSFYNNEISEKSEIFDDQFSVERPDGSNFTLKIRSTKLEDSAMYFCASRGNMNTEAFFGQGTRLTVV.

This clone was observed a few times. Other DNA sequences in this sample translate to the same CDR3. The CDR3 bases are TGCGCCAGCAGCTTGGCCGGGAGCTCCTACAATGAGCAGTTCTTC. It translates to CASSLAGSSYNEQFF. This rearrangement joins TRBV5-1 to TRBJ2-1; a possible D gene is TRBD2 (6 bases). Trimming cost V 0 bases and J 0 bases, with 7 bases left between them. Germline V CDR1 and CDR2: SGHRS, YFSETQ. The CDR3 spans 15 residues.

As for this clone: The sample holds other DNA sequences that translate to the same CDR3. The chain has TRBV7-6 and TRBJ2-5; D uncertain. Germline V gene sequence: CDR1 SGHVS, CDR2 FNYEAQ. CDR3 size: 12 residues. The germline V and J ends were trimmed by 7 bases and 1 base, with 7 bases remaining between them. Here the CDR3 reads CASKASQETQYF. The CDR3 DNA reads TGTGCCAGCAAAGCGTCCCAAGAGACCCAGTACTTC.

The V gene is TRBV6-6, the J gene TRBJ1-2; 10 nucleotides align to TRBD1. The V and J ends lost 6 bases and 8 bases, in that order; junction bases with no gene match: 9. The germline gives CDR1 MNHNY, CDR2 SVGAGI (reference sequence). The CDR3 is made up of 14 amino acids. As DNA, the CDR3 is TGTGCCAGCAGCCGACAGGGGACAGGGGAAGGCTACACCTTC. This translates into CASSRQGTGEGYTF.